This TCR beta chain originates from a study of OX40 agonist ivuxolimab in advanced cancers. Study context: Participants, approximately 83% male, averaged roughly 60 years of age, ranging from about 20 to 79. Study conclusions and caveats: Among the least clonally expanded were partial responders at 0.1-3.0 mg/kg.

Here immunoSEQ multiplex PCR was the method, and the copy in TCRdb shows in-frame clones only, minus some. The sample has under 50,000 clones, more than 60% seen once. In this sample, this clone turned up once. Its antigen is undetermined. Samples were taken at baseline and on day 1 of cycles 4 and 7. The germline V gene encodes CDR1 LNHDA and CDR2 SQIVND (reference sequence). This CDR3 comprises 12 residues. Trimming stripped 3 bases from V and 6 bases from J, with 9 bases between. This specimen consisted of CD4+ or CD8+ T cells sorted from blood, obtained in a trial of the OX40 agonist ivuxolimab. The chain is built from TRBV19 and TRBJ2-7, with D perhaps given as TRBD1 or TRBD2 (5 bases each). The receptor was derived from an adult with an advanced solid tumor such as melanoma, head and neck, liver or kidney cancer. CDR3 region: CASSISGGEQYF. Written as DNA, the CDR3 is TGTGCCAGTAGTATTAGTGGGGGCGAGCAGTACTTC.